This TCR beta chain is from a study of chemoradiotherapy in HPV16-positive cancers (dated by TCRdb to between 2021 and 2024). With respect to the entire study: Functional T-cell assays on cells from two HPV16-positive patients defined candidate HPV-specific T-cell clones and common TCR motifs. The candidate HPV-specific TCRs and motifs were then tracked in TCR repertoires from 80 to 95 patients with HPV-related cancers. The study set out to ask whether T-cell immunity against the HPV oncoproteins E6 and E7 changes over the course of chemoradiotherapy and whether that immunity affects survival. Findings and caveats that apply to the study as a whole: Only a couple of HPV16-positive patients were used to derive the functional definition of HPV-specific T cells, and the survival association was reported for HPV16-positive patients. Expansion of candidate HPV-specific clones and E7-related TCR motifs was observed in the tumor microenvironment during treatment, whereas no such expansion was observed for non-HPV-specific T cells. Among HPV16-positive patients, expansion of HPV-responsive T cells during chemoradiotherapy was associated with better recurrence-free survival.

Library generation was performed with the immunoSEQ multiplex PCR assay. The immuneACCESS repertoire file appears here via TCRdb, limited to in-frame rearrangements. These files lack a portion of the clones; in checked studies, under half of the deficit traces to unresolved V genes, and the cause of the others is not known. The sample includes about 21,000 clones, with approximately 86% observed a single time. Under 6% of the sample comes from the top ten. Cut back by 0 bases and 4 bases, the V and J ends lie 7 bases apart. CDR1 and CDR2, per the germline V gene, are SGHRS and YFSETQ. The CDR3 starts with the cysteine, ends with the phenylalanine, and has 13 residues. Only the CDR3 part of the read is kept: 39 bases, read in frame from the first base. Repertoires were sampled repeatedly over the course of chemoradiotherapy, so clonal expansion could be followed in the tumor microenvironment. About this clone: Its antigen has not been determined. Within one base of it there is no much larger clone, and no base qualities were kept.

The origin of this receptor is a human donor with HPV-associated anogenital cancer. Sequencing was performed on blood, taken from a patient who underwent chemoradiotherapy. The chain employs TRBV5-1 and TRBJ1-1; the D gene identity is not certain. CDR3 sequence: CASSLDLTTEAFF. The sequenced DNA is TGCGCCAGCAGCTTGGATCTAACCACTGAAGCTTTCTTT.